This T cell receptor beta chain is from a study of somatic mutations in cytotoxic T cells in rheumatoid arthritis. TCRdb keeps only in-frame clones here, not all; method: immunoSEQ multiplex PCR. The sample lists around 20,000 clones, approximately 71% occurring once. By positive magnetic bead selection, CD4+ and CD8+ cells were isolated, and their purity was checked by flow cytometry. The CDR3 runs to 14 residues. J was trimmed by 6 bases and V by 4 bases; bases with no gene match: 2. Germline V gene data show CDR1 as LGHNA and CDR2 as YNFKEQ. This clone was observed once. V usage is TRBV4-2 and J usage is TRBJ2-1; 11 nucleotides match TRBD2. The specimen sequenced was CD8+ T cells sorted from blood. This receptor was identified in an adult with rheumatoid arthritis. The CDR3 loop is CASSLAGGPNEQFF. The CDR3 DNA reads TGTGCCAGCAGCCTAGCGGGGGGGCCCAATGAGCAGTTCTTC.